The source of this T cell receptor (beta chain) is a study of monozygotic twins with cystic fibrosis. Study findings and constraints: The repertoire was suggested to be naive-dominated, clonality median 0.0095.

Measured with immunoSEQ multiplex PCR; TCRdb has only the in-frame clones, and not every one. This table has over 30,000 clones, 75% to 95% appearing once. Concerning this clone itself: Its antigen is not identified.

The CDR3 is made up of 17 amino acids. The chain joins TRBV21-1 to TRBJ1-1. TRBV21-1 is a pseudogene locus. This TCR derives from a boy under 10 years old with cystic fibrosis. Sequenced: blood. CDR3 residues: CASSKPPPRRMNTEAFF. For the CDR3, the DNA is TGTGCCAGCAGCAAACCCCCACCTCGTCGAATGAACACTGAAGCTTTCTTT.